The sequence of this T cell receptor beta chain was determined in a study of cytomegalovirus exposure and HLA in healthy donors. About this clone: A read error may account for a junction end that differs from germline.

This CDR3 region has 14 residues. Per the germline V gene, CDR1 is SSHAT and CDR2 is FNYEAQ (reference sequence). Researchers ran the PCR with 60 Vbeta and 13 Jbeta primers. Assay: immunoSEQ multiplex PCR; the TCRdb copy retains only in-frame clones and omits some. The data show 150,000 to 200,000 clones, about 62% seen once. This sequence was found in a man between 40 and 49 years old in good health and CMV-seronegative. Sequencing used PBMCs. The V and J genes are TRBV7-7 and TRBJ1-3; D gene ambiguous. The chain's CDR3 is CASSSTVSGNTIYF. The CDR3 bases are TGTGCTAGCAGCTCCACAGTCTCTGGAAACACCATATATTTT. Complete variable domain (other parts from reference TRBV7-7 and TRBJ1-3): GAGVSQSPRYKVTKRGQDVTLRCDPISSHATLYWYQQALGQGPEFLTYFNYEAQPDKSGLPSDRFSAERPEGSISTLTIQRTEQRDSAMYRCASSSTVSGNTIYFGEGSWLTVV.